The clone carrying this T cell receptor (beta chain) was recorded many times. The target antigen is unknown. This record comes from a study of identical twins. TCRdb re-derived calls from the 5' RACE reads in MiXCR, one entry per CDR3 protein. The table lists a few hundred thousand distinct CDR3 sequences, about 11% of them singletons. The V gene lost 8 bases and the J gene lost 4 bases, with 6 bases spanning the gap. Per the germline V gene, CDR1 is MNHEY and CDR2 is SMNVEV (reference sequence). This CDR3 has 10 amino acids. Broader study findings: Within twin pairs, the out-of-frame alpha sequences they shared showed excess low generation probability.

The chain carries TRBV27 and TRBJ2-7; D is undetermined. This receptor was taken from a man in his fifties or sixties in good health. Sequencing was carried out using memory T cells sorted from blood. The CDR3 spells CASGIYEQYF. CDR3 in DNA: TGTGCCAGCGGAATATACGAGCAGTACTTC.